Presented here are 2 T cell receptor beta chains from one specimen sequenced in a study of blood T cells in healthy people across ages. Alongside a J-beta primer mix, a sample-barcoded 5' primer served in a second PCR lasting about 7 to 12 cycles. TCRdb independently ran MiXCR on the 5' RACE reads; one entry per CDR3 protein. The data contain 850,000 or so distinct CDR3 sequences, 25% to 30% of them singletons. Sequenced material: blood. These receptors all come from a woman aged 80 or over in good health.

This clonotype was seen at least ten times. CDR3 protein: CATRTGETQYF. CDR3 DNA sequence: TGTGCCACCAGGACGGGGGAGACCCAGTACTTC. The chain recombines TRBV25-1 with TRBJ2-5; tentatively, D is TRBD2 (5 bases). Trimming shortened V by 10 bases and J by 5 bases, and 11 bases separated the two germline ends. Germline loops: CDR1 MGHDK, CDR2 SYGVNS. This CDR3 is 11 amino acids long. Complete variable domain (other parts from reference TRBV25-1 and TRBJ2-5): EADIYQTPRYLVIGTGKKITLECSQTMGHDKMYWYQQDPGMELHLIHYSYGVNSTEKGDLSSESTVSRIRTEHFPLTLESARPSHTSQYLCATRTGETQYFGPGTRLLVL.

In its sample, this clonotype was seen many times. The chain employs TRBV7-9 and TRBJ2-4; the match to TRBD1 covers 9 bases. Germline assignment: CDR1 SEHNR and CDR2 FQNEAQ (reference sequence). The CDR3 length is 16 residues. V shed 1 base, J shed 1 base, and the junction held 2 bases outside the gene matches. The CDR3 nucleotides are TGTGCCAGCAGCTTAGGGGACAGGGCGGCCAAAAACATTCAGTACTTC. Amino acid sequence: CASSLGDRAAKNIQYF.